Following are 7 T cell receptor beta chains from one sample sequenced in a study of T cell changes during pregnancy in multiple sclerosis. The table came from immunoSEQ multiplex PCR; TCRdb's copy has only in-frame clones and leaves some out. Here the sample spans about 100,000 clones, about nine tenths being singletons. Here the sequenced sample was peripheral blood, taken in the second trimester of pregnancy. These receptors all come from a female donor with multiple sclerosis, enrolled in a pregnancy study.

The chain is built from TRBV19 and TRBJ1-4, with D uncertain. The CDR3 contains 15 residues. Germline V CDR1 and CDR2: LNHDA, SQIVND (reference sequence). Trimming removed 5 bases at V and 5 bases at J, with 15 bases between. This chain's CDR3 is CASSPLTPGNEKLFF. DNA of the CDR3: TGTGCCAGTAGTCCCTTGACACCAGGCAATGAAAAACTGTTTTTT.

The chain carries TRBV27 and TRBJ2-1; 9 positions match TRBD2. The trim removed 7 bases at V and 3 bases at J, leaving 7 bases unmatched. The CDR3 consists of 15 residues. The germline CDR1 and CDR2 sequences are MNHEY and SMNVEV (reference sequence). The CDR3 reads CASTSGAGGYNEQFF. CDR3 in DNA: TGTGCCAGCACCTCCGGAGCGGGAGGCTACAATGAGCAGTTCTTC.

The J gene is TRBJ2-1, the V gene TRBV29-1, with D possibly TRBD2 on 5 matching bases. The CDR3 totals 14 residues. The V and J ends lost 7 bases and 3 bases respectively, with 16 bases between them. CDR1 is SQVTM, CDR2 ANQGSEA, per germline. CDR3 sequence reads: CSAILGIGYNEQFF. The CDR3 DNA sequence: TGCAGCGCCATACTAGGCATCGGCTACAATGAGCAGTTCTTC.

The CDR3 loop reads CASRPNTGQGSAFF. CDR3 in DNA: TGTGCCAGTAGGCCAAATACTGGACAGGGATCTGCTTTCTTT. The chain uses TRBV19 and TRBJ1-1; the match to TRBD1 covers 8 bases. The CDR3 sequence is 14 residues long. V dropped 6 bases and J dropped 11; count of bases not matched to a gene: 14. Per germline, CDR1 LNHDA and CDR2 SQIVND (reference sequence).

A single count supports this clone. The gene calls are TRBV28 and TRBJ2-5; 7 bases line up with TRBD1. V shed 7 bases and J 5 bases; nucleotides not matched to a gene: 16. Germline-derived CDR1 and CDR2 are MDHEN and SYDVKM. CDR3 length: 16 amino acids. The CDR3 sequence is CASIPYGQGDSETQYF. The CDR3 bases are TGTGCCAGCATCCCTTACGGGCAGGGGGATTCTGAGACCCAGTACTTC.

The chain recombines TRBV9 with TRBJ2-1; D possibly corresponds to TRBD2 (6 bases). The germline V gene encodes CDR1 SGDLS and CDR2 YYNGEE. The V end was cut by 4 bases, the J end by 3 bases, with 14 bases between. The CDR3 loop spans 15 amino acids. The CDR3 protein is CASSPQAGLYNEQFF. CDR3 sequence (DNA): TGTGCCAGCAGCCCCCAAGCGGGCCTCTACAATGAGCAGTTCTTC.

This rearrangement joins TRBV7-8 to TRBJ1-1; D gene ambiguous. Germline V gene lookup returns CDR1 SGHVS and CDR2 FQNEAQ. Trimming removed 3 bases from V and 2 bases from J, with 10 bases in between. This CDR3 contains 14 residues. The CDR3 reads CASSFRGDNTEAFF. The DNA of the CDR3 is TGTGCCAGCAGCTTCCGGGGTGACAACACTGAAGCTTTCTTT.